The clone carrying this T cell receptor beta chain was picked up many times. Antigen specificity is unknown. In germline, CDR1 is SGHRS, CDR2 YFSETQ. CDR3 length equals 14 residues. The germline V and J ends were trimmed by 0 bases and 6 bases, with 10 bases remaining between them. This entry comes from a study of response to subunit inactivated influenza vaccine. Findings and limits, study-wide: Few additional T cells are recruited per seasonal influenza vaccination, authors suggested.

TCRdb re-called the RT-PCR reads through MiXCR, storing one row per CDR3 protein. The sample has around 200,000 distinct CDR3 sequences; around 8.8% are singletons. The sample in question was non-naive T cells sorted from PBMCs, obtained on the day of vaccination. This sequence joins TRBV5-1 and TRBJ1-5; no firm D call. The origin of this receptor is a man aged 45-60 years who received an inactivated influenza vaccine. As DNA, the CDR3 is TGCGCCAGCAGCTTGGAGGCAGGCGTTCAGCCCCAGCATTTT. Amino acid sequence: CASSLEAGVQPQHF. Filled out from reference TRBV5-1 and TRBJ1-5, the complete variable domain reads KAGVTQTPRYLIKTRGQQVTLSCSPISGHRSVSWYQQTPGQGLQFLFEYFSETQRNKGNFPGRFSGRQFSNSRSEMNVSTLELGDSALYLCASSLEAGVQPQHFGDGTRLSIL.